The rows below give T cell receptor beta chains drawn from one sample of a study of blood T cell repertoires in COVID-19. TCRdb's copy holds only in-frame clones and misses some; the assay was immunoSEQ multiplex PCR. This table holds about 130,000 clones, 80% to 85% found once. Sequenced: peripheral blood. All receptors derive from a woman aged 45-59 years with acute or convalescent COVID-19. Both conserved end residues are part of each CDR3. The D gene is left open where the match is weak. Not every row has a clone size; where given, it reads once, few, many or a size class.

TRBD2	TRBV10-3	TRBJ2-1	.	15	CAISESAAGVDEQFF	TGTGCCATCAGTGAGTCGGCAGCGGGAGTGGATGAGCAGTTCTTC
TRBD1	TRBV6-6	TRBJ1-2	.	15	CASSGGGTGGGGYTF	TGTGCCAGCAGTGGGGGTGGGACAGGGGGCGGCGGCTACACCTTC
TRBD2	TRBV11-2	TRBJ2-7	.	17	CASSLELGLAGVPKQYF	TGTGCCAGCAGCTTAGAGCTTGGACTAGCGGGAGTTCCTAAGCAGTACTTC
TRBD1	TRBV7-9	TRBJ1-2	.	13	CASSSTGNYGYTF	TGTGCCAGCAGCTCGACAGGGAACTATGGCTACACCTTC
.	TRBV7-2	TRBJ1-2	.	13	CASSLGQNYGYTF	TGTGCCAGCAGCTTAGGACAGAACTATGGCTACACCTTC
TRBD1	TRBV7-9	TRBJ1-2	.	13	CASSSGQLYGYTF	TGTGCCAGCAGCTCGGGACAGCTCTATGGCTACACCTTC
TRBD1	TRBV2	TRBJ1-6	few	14	CASSPGQGRSPLHF	TGTGCCAGCAGTCCGGGACAGGGCCGATCACCCCTCCACTTT
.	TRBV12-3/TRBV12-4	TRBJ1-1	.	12	CASSFESRGAFF	TGTGCCAGCAGTTTTGAAAGTCGGGGAGCTTTCTTT
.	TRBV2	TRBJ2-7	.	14	CASSDGGLSYEQYF	TGTGCCAGCAGTGATGGGGGACTCTCCTACGAGCAGTACTTC
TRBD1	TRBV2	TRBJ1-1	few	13	CASMGQTNTEAFF	TGTGCCAGCATGGGACAGACGAACACTGAAGCTTTCTTT
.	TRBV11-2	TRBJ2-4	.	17	CASSSLKQGLAKNIQYF	TGTGCCAGCAGCTCCCTTAAACAGGGCCTAGCCAAAAACATTCAGTACTTC
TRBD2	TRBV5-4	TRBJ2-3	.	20	CASSLVPSGPAGPRTDTQYF	TGTGCCAGCAGCTTGGTGCCTAGCGGGCCCGCGGGTCCTCGCACAGATACGCAGTATTTT
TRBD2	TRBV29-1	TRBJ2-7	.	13	CSVDSGTSGEQYF	TGCAGCGTTGATTCCGGGACTAGCGGCGAGCAGTACTTC
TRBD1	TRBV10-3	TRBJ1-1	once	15	CAISDSGTGNTEAFF	TGTGCCATCAGTGACTCCGGGACAGGGAACACTGAAGCTTTCTTT
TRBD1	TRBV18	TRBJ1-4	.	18	CASSPRSRGKTTNEKLFF	TGTGCCAGCTCACCACGATCCAGGGGGAAGACAACTAATGAAAAACTGTTTTTT
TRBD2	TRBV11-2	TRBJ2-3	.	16	CASSLRLAGGGDTQYF	TGTGCCAGCAGCTTGCGACTAGCGGGAGGAGGAGATACGCAGTATTTT
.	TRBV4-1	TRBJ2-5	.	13	CASSQGTEETQYF	TGCGCCAGCAGCCAAGGGACAGAAGAGACCCAGTACTTC
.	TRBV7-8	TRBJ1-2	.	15	CASSLLLTPGYGYTF	TGTGCCAGCAGCCTCCTCCTAACGCCCGGGTATGGCTACACCTTC
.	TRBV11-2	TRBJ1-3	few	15	CASSLFGGLGNTIYF	TGTGCCAGCAGCTTATTTGGTGGGCTTGGAAACACCATATATTTT
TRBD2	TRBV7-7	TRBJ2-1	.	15	CASSPSGTLQGEQFF	TGTGCTAGCAGCCCTAGCGGGACCCTCCAGGGTGAGCAGTTCTTC
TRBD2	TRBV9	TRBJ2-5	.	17	CASSPLAGGTFTETQYF	TGTGCCAGCAGCCCTCTAGCGGGGGGAACCTTTACAGAGACCCAGTACTTC
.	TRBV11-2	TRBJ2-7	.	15	CASSLTGESSYEQYF	TGTGCCAGCAGCTTAACGGGGGAGAGCTCCTACGAGCAGTACTTC
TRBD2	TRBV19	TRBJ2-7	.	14	CASSGASGGYEQYF	TGTGCCAGTAGTGGGGCTAGCGGGGGCTACGAGCAGTACTTC
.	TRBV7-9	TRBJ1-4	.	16	CASSLRGGPAHEKLFF	TGTGCCAGCAGCTTGCGCGGGGGGCCGGCCCATGAAAAACTGTTTTTT
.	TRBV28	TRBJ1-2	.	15	CASSSPPPGGNGYTF	TGTGCCAGCAGTTCCCCCCCACCCGGGGGGAATGGCTACACCTTC
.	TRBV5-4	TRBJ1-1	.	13	CASSLGGRSEAFF	TGTGCCAGCAGCTTGGGGGGGCGCAGTGAAGCTTTCTTT
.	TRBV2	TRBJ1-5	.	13	CASTGDGNQPQHF	TGTGCCAGCACAGGGGATGGCAATCAGCCCCAGCATTTT
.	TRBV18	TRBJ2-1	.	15	CASSQIDPSYNEQFF	TGTGCCAGCTCGCAAATAGATCCCTCCTACAATGAGCAGTTCTTC
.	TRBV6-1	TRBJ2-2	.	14	CASSERRGTGELFF	TGTGCCAGCAGTGAACGACGGGGCACCGGGGAGCTGTTTTTT